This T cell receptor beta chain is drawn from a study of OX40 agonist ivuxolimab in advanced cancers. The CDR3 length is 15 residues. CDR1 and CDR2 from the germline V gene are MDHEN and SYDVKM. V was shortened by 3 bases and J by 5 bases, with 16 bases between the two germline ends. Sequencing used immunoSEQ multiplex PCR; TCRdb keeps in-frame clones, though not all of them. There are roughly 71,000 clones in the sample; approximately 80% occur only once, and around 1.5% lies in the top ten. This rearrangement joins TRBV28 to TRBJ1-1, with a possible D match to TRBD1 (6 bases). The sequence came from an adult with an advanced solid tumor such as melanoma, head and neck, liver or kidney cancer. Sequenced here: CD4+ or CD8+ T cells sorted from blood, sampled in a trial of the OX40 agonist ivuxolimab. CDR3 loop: CASSFGGSLGTEAFF. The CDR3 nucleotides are TGTGCCAGCAGTTTTGGGGGCTCCTTGGGGACTGAAGCTTTCTTT.